This TCR beta chain was recorded in a study of blood T cell repertoires in COVID-19. Original methodology: The authors estimated nucleated cell counts from reference gene primer amplification. TCRdb keeps only in-frame clones here, not all; method: immunoSEQ multiplex PCR. The V and J calls and clone size are taken from that table; D and trimming were inferred from the DNA. The sample includes approximately 150,000 clones, around 81% seen only once; the top ten take roughly a tenth. Germline CDR1 and CDR2: SGHTA and FQGTGA. With 5 bases clipped from V and 3 bases from J, the junction kept 10 bases outside the gene matches. The length of the CDR3 is 16 residues.

The sequence was obtained from a man in his 70s with active or convalescent COVID-19. The V and J genes are TRBV7-3 and TRBJ2-1; 7 positions match TRBD1. Sequencing was carried out using peripheral blood. CDR3 in amino acids: CASSRLGAGGYNEQFF. CDR3 DNA: TGTGCCAGCAGCCGACTCGGGGCAGGGGGCTACAATGAGCAGTTCTTC.